The present T cell receptor beta chain was sequenced within a study of T cell responses to AZD1222 COVID-19 vaccine. The study's findings and limits: Sampled repertoires all dated from after the peak T cell response. White British people made up most donors, females outnumbered males, and clonal diversity was possibly underestimated.

With regard to this clone: Its specificity is unknown.

There are 16 residues in the CDR3. The germline gives CDR1 KGHSH, CDR2 LQKENI. V was clipped by 2 bases and J by 1 base, with 11 bases between them. The repertoire was sequenced with immunoSEQ multiplex PCR; TCRdb's copy has only in-frame clones and lacks some. The sample contains about 100,000 clones, about 93% of which appear only once. Sample: peripheral blood, taken on day 0 of AZD1222 vaccination. The V call is TRBV18, the J call TRBJ1-4, with D possibly being TRBD1 (6 bases). This receptor was identified in an adult in good health. The CDR3 reads CASSPTGLGTNEKLFF. The CDR3 bases are TGTGCCAGCTCACCAACAGGGTTGGGAACTAATGAAAAACTGTTTTTT.